This TCR beta chain was observed in a study of T cell responses to AZD1222 COVID-19 vaccine. About this clone itself: What it binds is not known.

Between the trimmed V and J ends, which lost 5 bases and 7 bases, there was a span of 17 bases. This CDR3 contains 14 residues. The V gene's germline CDR1 is LGHDT and CDR2 YNNKEL (reference sequence). The analysis combined second doses at about 4 or about 12 weeks. The data were produced by immunoSEQ multiplex PCR, yet TCRdb's version contains in-frame clones alone and is incomplete. The table has under 150,000 clones, roughly 87% seen once. General observations from the study: Clonal diversity was possibly underestimated, and the donors were mostly white British, with more females. Repertoire sampling occurred only after the peak T cell response. Baseline serostatus was positive in only six AZD1222 recipients.

The TCR originated in an adult who received the AZD1222 COVID-19 vaccine. Sample: peripheral blood, taken 28 days after the second AZD1222 dose. V gene TRBV3-1 (or the pseudogene TRBV3-2) combines with J gene TRBJ2-5; perhaps TRBD2 as D (6 bases). The chain's CDR3 is CASSLTSLEGTQYF. Here the CDR3 DNA reads TGTGCCAGCAGCTTGACGTCGTTGGAGGGGACCCAGTACTTC.